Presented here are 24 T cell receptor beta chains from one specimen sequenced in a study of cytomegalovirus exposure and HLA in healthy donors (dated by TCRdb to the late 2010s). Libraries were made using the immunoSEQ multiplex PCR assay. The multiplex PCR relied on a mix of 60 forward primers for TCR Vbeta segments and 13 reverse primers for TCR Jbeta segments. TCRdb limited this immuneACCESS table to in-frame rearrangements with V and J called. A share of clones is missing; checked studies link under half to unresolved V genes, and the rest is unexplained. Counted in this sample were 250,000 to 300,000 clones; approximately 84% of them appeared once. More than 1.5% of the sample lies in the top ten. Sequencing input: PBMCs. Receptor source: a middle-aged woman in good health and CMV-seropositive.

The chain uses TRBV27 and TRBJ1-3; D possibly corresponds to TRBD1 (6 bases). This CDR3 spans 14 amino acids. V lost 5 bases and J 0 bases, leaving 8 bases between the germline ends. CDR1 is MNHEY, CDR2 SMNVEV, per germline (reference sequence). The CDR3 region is CASSQQGSGNTIYF. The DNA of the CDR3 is TGTGCCAGCAGTCAACAGGGCTCTGGAAACACCATATATTTT.

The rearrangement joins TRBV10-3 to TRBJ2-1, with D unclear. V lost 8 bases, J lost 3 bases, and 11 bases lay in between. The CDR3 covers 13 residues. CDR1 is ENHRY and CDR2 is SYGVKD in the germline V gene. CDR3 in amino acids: CAISRQNYNEQFF. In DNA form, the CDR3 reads TGTGCCATCTCGAGGCAAAACTACAATGAGCAGTTCTTC.

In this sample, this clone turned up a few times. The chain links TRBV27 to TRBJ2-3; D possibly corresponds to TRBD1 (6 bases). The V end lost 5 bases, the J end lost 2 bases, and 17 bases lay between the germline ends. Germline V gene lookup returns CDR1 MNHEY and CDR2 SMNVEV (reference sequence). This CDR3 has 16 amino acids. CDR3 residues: CASSPYRRQVTDTQYF. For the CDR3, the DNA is TGTGCCAGCAGTCCCTACAGACGACAGGTCACAGATACGCAGTATTTT.

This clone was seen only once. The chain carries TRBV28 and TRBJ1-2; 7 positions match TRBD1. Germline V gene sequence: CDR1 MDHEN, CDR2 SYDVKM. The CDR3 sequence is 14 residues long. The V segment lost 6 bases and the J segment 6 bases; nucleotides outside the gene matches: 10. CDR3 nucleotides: TGTGCCAGCAGCAACGAGGACAGGAGGCATGGCTACACCTTC. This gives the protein CASSNEDRRHGYTF.

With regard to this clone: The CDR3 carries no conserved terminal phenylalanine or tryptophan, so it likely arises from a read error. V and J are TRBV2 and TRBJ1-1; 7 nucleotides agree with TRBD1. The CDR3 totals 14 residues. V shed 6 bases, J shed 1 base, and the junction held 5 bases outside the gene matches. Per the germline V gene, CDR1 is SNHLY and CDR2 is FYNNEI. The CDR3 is CASSPRTGNTEAFL. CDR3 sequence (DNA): TGTGCCAGCAGCCCAAGGACAGGGAACACTGAAGCTTTCCTT.

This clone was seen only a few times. Here the CDR3 DNA reads TGCGCCAGCAGCCAAGACTCAGGTGCCTACAATGAGCAGTTCTTC. This translates into CASSQDSGAYNEQFF. This chain connects TRBV4-3 to TRBJ2-1; D remains ambiguous. Germline lookup yields CDR1 LGHNA and CDR2 YSLEER. Trimming pared 0 bases from V and 2 bases from J, leaving 8 bases between. This CDR3 is 15 amino acids long.

The DNA for the CDR3 is TGTGCCAGCAGAACCGAGCGGGAGCTCCGCAATGAGCAGTTCTTC. Its translation: CASRTERELRNEQFF. This chain joins TRBV28 and TRBJ2-1; 8 positions agree with TRBD2. The CDR3 contains 15 residues. Germline V gene data show CDR1 as MDHEN and CDR2 as SYDVKM. J gave up 6 bases and V 6 bases, and 10 bases lay outside the gene matches.

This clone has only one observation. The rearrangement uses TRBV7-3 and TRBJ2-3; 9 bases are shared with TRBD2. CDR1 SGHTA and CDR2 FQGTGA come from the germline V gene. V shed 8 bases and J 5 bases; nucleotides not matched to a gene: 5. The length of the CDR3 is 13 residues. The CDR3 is CASRSGSGDTQYF. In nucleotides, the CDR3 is TGTGCCAGCCGTAGCGGGAGTGGAGATACGCAGTATTTT.

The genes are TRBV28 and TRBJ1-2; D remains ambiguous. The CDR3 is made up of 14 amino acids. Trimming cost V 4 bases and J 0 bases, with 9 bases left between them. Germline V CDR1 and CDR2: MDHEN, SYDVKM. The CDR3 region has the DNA TGTGCCAGCAGTTCCACAGAGACTAACTATGGCTACACCTTC. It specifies CASSSTETNYGYTF.

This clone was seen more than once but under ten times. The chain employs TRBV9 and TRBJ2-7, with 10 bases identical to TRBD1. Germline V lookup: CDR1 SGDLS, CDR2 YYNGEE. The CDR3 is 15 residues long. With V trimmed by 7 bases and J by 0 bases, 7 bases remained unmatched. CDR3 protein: CASESGQGYSYEQYF. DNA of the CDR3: TGTGCCAGCGAGTCGGGACAGGGGTACTCCTACGAGCAGTACTTC. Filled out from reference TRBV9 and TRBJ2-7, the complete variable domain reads DSGVTQTPKHLITATGQRVTLRCSPRSGDLSVYWYQQSLDQGLQFLIQYYNGEERAKGNILERFSAQQFPDLHSELNLSSLELGDSALYFCASESGQGYSYEQYFGPGTRLTVT.

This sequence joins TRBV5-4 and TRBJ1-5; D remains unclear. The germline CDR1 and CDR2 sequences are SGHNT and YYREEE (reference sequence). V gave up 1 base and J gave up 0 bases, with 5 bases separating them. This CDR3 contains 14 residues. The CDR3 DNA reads TGTGCCAGCAGCTTGTTCAATAGCAATCAGCCCCAGCATTTT. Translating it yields CASSLFNSNQPQHF. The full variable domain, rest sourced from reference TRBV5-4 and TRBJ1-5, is ETGVTQSPTHLIKTRGQQVTLRCSSQSGHNTVSWYQQALGQGPQFIFQYYREEENGRGNFPPRFSGLQFPNYSSELNVNALELDDSALYLCASSLFNSNQPQHFGDGTRLSIL.

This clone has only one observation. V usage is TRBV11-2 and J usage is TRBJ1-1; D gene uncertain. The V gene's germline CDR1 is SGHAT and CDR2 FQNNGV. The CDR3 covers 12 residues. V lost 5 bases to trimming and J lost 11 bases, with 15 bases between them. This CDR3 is CASSLFLEKAFF. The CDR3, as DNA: TGTGCCAGCAGCCTTTTCCTGGAGAAGGCTTTCTTT.

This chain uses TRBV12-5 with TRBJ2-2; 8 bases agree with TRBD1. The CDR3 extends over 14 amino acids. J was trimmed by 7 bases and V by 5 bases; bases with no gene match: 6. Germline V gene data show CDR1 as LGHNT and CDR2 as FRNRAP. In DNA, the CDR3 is TGTGCTAGTGGTGCGGACAGGGTCAGCGGGGAGCTGTTTTTT. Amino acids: CASGADRVSGELFF.

The CDR3: CASSPGTVRGELFF. CDR3 sequence (DNA): TGTGCCAGCAGCCCTGGGACAGTACGAGGGGAGCTGTTTTTT. The chain carries TRBV7-3 and TRBJ2-2; 7 bases are a match to TRBD1. Trimming removed 5 bases from V and 8 bases from J; junction bases left unmatched: 8. The CDR3 covers 14 residues. Germline V gene sequence: CDR1 SGHTA, CDR2 FQGTGA.

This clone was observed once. CDR3 sequence: CASSFLAGGPGDTQYF. CDR3 nucleotides: TGCGCCAGCAGCTTCCTAGCGGGAGGGCCAGGAGATACGCAGTATTTT. The genes are TRBV5-1 and TRBJ2-3; 12 bases match TRBD2. The germline CDR1 and CDR2 sequences are SGHRS and YFSETQ. V trimming: 2 bases; J trimming: 5 bases; junction bases outside the gene matches: 6. The CDR3 spans 16 residues.

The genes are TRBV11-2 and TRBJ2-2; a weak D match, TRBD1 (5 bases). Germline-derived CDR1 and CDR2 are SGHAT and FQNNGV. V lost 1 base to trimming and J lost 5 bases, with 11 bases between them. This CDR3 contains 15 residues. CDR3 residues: CASSLVGLLTGELFF. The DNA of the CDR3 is TGTGCCAGCAGCTTAGTGGGGCTATTGACCGGGGAGCTGTTTTTT.

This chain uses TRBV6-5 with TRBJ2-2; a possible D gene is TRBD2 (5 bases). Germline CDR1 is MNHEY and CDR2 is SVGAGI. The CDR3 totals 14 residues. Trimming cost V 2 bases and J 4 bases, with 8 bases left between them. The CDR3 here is CASSYASSTGELFF. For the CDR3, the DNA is TGTGCCAGCAGTTACGCTAGCTCCACCGGGGAGCTGTTTTTT.

The CDR3 sequence is CASIPGQFQETQYF. CDR3 in DNA: TGTGCCAGCATCCCGGGACAGTTCCAAGAGACCCAGTACTTC. The rearrangement links TRBV7-9 to TRBJ2-5; 7 bases fit TRBD1. Losses at the gene ends were 7 bases for V and 1 base for J; bases not matched to a gene: 6. From germline, CDR1 is SEHNR and CDR2 FQNEAQ (reference sequence). The length of the CDR3 is 14 residues.

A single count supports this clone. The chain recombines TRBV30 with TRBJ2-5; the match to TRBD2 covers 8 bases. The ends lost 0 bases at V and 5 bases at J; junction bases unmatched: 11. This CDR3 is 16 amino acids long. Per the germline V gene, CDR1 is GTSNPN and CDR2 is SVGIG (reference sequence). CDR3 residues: CAWSVHGTSYGETQYF. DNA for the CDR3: TGTGCCTGGAGTGTACACGGGACTAGTTATGGTGAGACCCAGTACTTC.

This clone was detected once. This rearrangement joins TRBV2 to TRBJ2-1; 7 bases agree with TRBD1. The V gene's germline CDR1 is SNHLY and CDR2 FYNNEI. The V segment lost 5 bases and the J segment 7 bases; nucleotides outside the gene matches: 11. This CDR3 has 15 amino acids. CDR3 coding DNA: TGTGCCAGCAGTTACCAGACAGGGAGTTGGAATGAGCAGTTCTTC. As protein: CASSYQTGSWNEQFF. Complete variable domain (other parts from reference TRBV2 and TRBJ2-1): EPEVTQTPSHQVTQMGQEVILRCVPISNHLYFYWYRQILGQKVEFLVSFYNNEISEKSEIFDDQFSVERPDGSNFTLKIRSTKLEDSAMYFCASSYQTGSWNEQFFGPGTRLTVL.

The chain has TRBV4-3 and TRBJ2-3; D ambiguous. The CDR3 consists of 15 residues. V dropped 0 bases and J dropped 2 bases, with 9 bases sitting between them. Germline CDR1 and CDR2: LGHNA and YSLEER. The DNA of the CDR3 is TGCGCCAGCAGCCAAGATTACGGTAACACAGATACGCAGTATTTT. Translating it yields CASSQDYGNTDTQYF.

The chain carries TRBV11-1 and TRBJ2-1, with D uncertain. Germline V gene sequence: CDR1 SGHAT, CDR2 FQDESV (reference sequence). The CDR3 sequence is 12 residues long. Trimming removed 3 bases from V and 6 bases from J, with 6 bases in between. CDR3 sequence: CASSFVGNEQFF. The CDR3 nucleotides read TGTGCCAGCAGCTTCGTCGGCAATGAGCAGTTCTTC.

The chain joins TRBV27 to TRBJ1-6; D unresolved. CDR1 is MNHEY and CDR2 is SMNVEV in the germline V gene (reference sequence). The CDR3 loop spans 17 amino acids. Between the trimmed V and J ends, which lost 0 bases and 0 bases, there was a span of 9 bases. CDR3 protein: CASSLSRPSSYNSPLHF. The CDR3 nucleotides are TGTGCCAGCAGTTTATCCAGGCCCAGCTCCTATAATTCACCCCTCCACTTT.

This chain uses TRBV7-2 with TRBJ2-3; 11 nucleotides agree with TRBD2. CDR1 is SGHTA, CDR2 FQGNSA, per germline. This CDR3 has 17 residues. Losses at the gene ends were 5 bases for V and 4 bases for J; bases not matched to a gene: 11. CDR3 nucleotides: TGTGCCAGCAGCCCCTCTAGCGGGAGGACCACGGCAGATACGCAGTATTTT. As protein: CASSPSSGRTTADTQYF.